Presented here are 9 T cell receptor beta chains from one specimen sequenced in a study of blood T cell repertoires in COVID-19. Assay used: immunoSEQ multiplex PCR; TCRdb lists only in-frame clones, some missing. There are about 120,000 clones in the sample; around four fifths occur only once, and roughly 2.4% lies in the top ten. Sequencing input: peripheral blood. The receptors here all came from a man aged 30-40 years with acute or convalescent COVID-19.

The rearrangement links TRBV6-5 to TRBJ1-4, with 8 bases lining up with TRBD1. Germline assignment: CDR1 MNHEY and CDR2 SVGAGI. There are 15 residues in the CDR3. Trimming at V came to 8 bases and at J to 5 bases, leaving 10 bases not matched to a gene. The CDR3 coding sequence is TGTGCCAGCTCATCGGCCGGGACAGGCAATGAAAAACTGTTTTTT. Amino acids: CASSSAGTGNEKLFF.

The chain joins TRBV9 to TRBJ1-6; 7 nucleotides line up with TRBD1. Losses at the gene ends were 2 bases for V and 6 bases for J; bases not matched to a gene: 5. The germline gives CDR1 SGDLS, CDR2 YYNGEE. This CDR3 is 15 amino acids long. The CDR3 region has the DNA TGTGCCAGCAGCGTGAATGGACAGGTTAATTCACCCCTCCACTTT. Amino acids: CASSVNGQVNSPLHF.

The chain links TRBV9 to TRBJ1-5; no firm D call. V dropped 4 bases and J dropped 0 bases, with 8 bases sitting between them. Per germline, CDR1 SGDLS and CDR2 YYNGEE. The CDR3 covers 14 residues. CDR3: CASSSRYSNQPQHF. CDR3 in DNA: TGTGCCAGCAGCTCCCGGTATAGCAATCAGCCCCAGCATTTT.

The chain recombines TRBV7-8 with TRBJ1-1; no clear D gene. Germline V gives CDR1 SGHVS, CDR2 FQNEAQ. The CDR3 sequence is 14 residues long. The V and J ends lost 0 bases and 5 bases respectively, with 10 bases between them. CDR3: CASSLARRETEAFF. CDR3 nucleotides: TGTGCCAGCAGCTTAGCGCGCCGGGAAACTGAAGCTTTCTTT.

V usage is TRBV11-1 and J usage is TRBJ2-5; D might be TRBD2 (6 bases). The germline CDR1 and CDR2 sequences are SGHAT and FQDESV (reference sequence). The CDR3 contains 13 residues. The V end lost 5 bases, the J end lost 3 bases, and 10 bases lay between the germline ends. The CDR3 region is CASSDSGKETQYF. Written as DNA, the CDR3 is TGTGCCAGCAGCGATAGCGGAAAAGAGACCCAGTACTTC.

The V gene is TRBV30, the J gene TRBJ1-5; 12 bases line up with TRBD1. Germline lookup yields CDR1 GTSNPN and CDR2 SVGIG (reference sequence). The CDR3 contains 15 residues. V shed 4 bases, J shed 3 bases, and the junction held 4 bases outside the gene matches. The CDR3, as DNA: TGTGCCTGGACGGGGACAGGGGGCGTCAATCAGCCCCAGCATTTT. Encoded protein: CAWTGTGGVNQPQHF.

The genes are TRBV7-8 and TRBJ1-2; D remains unclear. Germline V CDR1 and CDR2: SGHVS, FQNEAQ. The germline V and J ends were trimmed by 1 base and 0 bases, with 3 bases remaining between them. CDR3 length: 13 amino acids. The CDR3 sequence: CASSLDTNYGYTF. In DNA, the CDR3 is TGTGCCAGCAGCTTAGACACTAACTATGGCTACACCTTC.

J is TRBJ1-2 and V is TRBV7-2; 8 nucleotides line up with TRBD1. V shed 2 bases, J shed 5 bases, and the junction held 4 bases outside the gene matches. CDR1 is SGHTA, CDR2 FQGNSA, per germline. The CDR3 is made up of 14 amino acids. DNA of the CDR3: TGTGCCAGCAGCTTAATGGGACAGGATTATGGCTACACCTTC. Residues: CASSLMGQDYGYTF.

CDR3 in amino acids: CASSFPPDSPLHF. The CDR3 DNA sequence: TGTGCCAGCAGCTTTCCCCCGGATTCACCCCTCCACTTT. The chain links TRBV5-5 to TRBJ1-6; D is undetermined. V gave up 2 bases and J gave up 8 bases, with 8 bases separating them. Germline V CDR1 and CDR2: SGHKS, YYEKEE (reference sequence). CDR3 length: 13 residues.